This TCR beta chain was obtained from a study of chemoradiotherapy in HPV16-positive cancers. Study in general: Candidate HPV-specific clones and shared TCR motifs came from two HPV16-positive patients.

Notes on this clone: The antigen is not known.

From germline, CDR1 is SEHNR and CDR2 FQNEAQ (reference sequence). The V end was cut by 5 bases, the J end by 1 base, with 8 bases between. The CDR3 has 13 amino acids. Study-level results: Better recurrence-free survival went with HPV-responsive T-cell expansion in HPV16-positive patients. Non-HPV-specific T cells did not expand in tumors during treatment, whereas candidate HPV-specific clones and E7-related motifs did.

The repertoire was sequenced with immunoSEQ multiplex PCR; TCRdb's copy has only in-frame clones and lacks some. This sample has some 25,000 clones, with approximately 94% found just once. The rearrangement links TRBV7-9 to TRBJ1-1; D is unclear. The clonotype was recovered from a human donor with HPV-associated anogenital cancer. Sampling was conducted from a patient who underwent chemoradiotherapy. Here the CDR3 DNA reads TGTGCCAGCAGCCCCGCGGGGAACACTGAAGCTTTCTTT. Translation: CASSPAGNTEAFF.